These 10 T cell receptor beta chains were all obtained from the same sample, sequenced in a study of blood T cell repertoires in COVID-19. The assay was immunoSEQ multiplex PCR, and TCRdb's table has in-frame clones only and misses some. Among roughly 180,000 clones listed, 79% were seen once. The material sequenced was peripheral blood. The receptors were gathered from a man in his 60s with active or convalescent COVID-19.

This chain connects TRBV2 to TRBJ1-3; 11 bases are a match to TRBD1. CDR1 SNHLY and CDR2 FYNNEI come from the germline V gene. Unmatched junction bases numbered 4, after V lost 8 bases and J lost 4 bases. CDR3 length equals 14 residues. CDR3 nucleotide sequence: TGTGCCAGCGGACAGGGGGCGCGGGGAAACACCATATATTTT. The encoded protein is CASGQGARGNTIYF.

The rearrangement links TRBV5-5 to TRBJ2-7; no reliable D call. The V gene lost 1 base and the J gene lost 6 bases, with 14 bases spanning the gap. Germline V gives CDR1 SGHKS, CDR2 YYEKEE (reference sequence). The CDR3 runs to 14 residues. The CDR3 sequence is CASSLTPFLLEQYF. In nucleotides, the CDR3 is TGTGCCAGCAGCTTGACCCCCTTTCTACTCGAGCAGTACTTC.

CDR3 sequence (DNA): TGTGCCATCAGTGATCCCCCCTGGGGGGGGATAGGTGACTATGGCTACACCTTC. Its translation is CAISDPPWGGIGDYGYTF. The chain joins TRBV10-3 to TRBJ1-2, with D possibly TRBD1 on 5 matching bases. CDR1 is ENHRY and CDR2 is SYGVKD in the germline V gene. Deletions cut 3 bases from V and 3 bases from J, with 23 bases between. This CDR3 comprises 18 residues.

V is TRBV25-1 and J is TRBJ2-5, with D tentatively TRBD1 (7 bases). The CDR3 runs 14 residues. The V gene's germline CDR1 is MGHDK and CDR2 SYGVNS. The V and J ends lost 4 bases and 5 bases respectively, with 14 bases between them. CDR3 protein: CASSAQGGKETQYF. The CDR3, as DNA: TGTGCCAGCAGTGCCCAGGGGGGAAAGGAGACCCAGTACTTC.

The V and J genes are TRBV5-1 and TRBJ1-4; no reliable D call. Per the germline V gene, CDR1 is SGHRS and CDR2 is YFSETQ. The CDR3 contains 16 residues. The V end lost 4 bases, the J end lost 4 bases, and 17 bases lay between the germline ends. This CDR3 reads CASSPAGGVDNEKLFF. The CDR3 nucleotides are TGCGCCAGCAGCCCGGCGGGCGGGGTTGATAATGAAAAACTGTTTTTT.

This rearrangement joins TRBV27 to TRBJ2-7; 7 nucleotides agree with TRBD2. With 3 bases clipped from V and 6 bases from J, the junction kept 2 bases outside the gene matches. The length of the CDR3 is 12 residues. The germline V gene has CDR1 MNHEY and CDR2 SMNVEV (reference sequence). The CDR3, as DNA: TGTGCCAGCAGTTTTTGGGGGGGCGAGCAGTACTTC. As protein: CASSFWGGEQYF.

The genes are TRBV9 and TRBJ2-1, with TRBD2 identical over 9 bases. Germline V gives CDR1 SGDLS, CDR2 YYNGEE. Losses at the gene ends were 0 bases for V and 10 bases for J; bases not matched to a gene: 14. CDR3 length: 17 residues. The CDR3 reads CASSVATVAGEGLEQFF. CDR3 nucleotides: TGTGCCAGCAGCGTAGCAACGGTAGCGGGAGAAGGATTAGAGCAGTTCTTC.

V gene TRBV6-2 or TRBV6-3 combines with J gene TRBJ2-2; 7 nucleotides align to TRBD1. V gave up 2 bases and J gave up 3 bases; unmatched junction bases: 12. The CDR3 length is 18 residues. Germline assignment: CDR1 MNHEY and CDR2 SVGEGT. In DNA, the CDR3 is TGTGCCAGCAGTTACGGAGGTATAGGGACAGCCGACACCGGGGAGCTGTTTTTT. Amino acid sequence: CASSYGGIGTADTGELFF.

The CDR3 nucleotides read TGTGCCATCAGTGAGGGGGTCAGGGGTAACGGAGGCTACACCTTC. It is translated as CAISEGVRGNGGYTF. The chain recombines TRBV10-3 with TRBJ1-2, with D possibly matching TRBD1 (6 bases). The germline CDR1 and CDR2 sequences are ENHRY and SYGVKD. V was pared by 2 bases and J by 8 bases, with 18 bases between. This CDR3 contains 15 residues.

This chain links TRBV14 with TRBJ1-3; D perhaps matches TRBD1 (6 bases). Per the germline V gene, CDR1 is SGHDN and CDR2 is FVKESK. The CDR3 sequence is 16 residues long. V was clipped by 3 bases and J by 3 bases, with 15 bases between them. Here the CDR3 DNA reads TGTGCCAGCAGCCAGCGGACAGAGTTAATTGGAAACACCATATATTTT. The encoded protein is CASSQRTELIGNTIYF. The full variable domain, rest sourced from reference TRBV14 and TRBJ1-3, is EAGVTQFPSHSVIEKGQTVTLRCDPISGHDNLYWYRRVMGKEIKFLLHFVKESKQDESGMPNNRFLAERTGGTYSTLKVQPAELEDSGVYFCASSQRTELIGNTIYFGEGSWLTVV.